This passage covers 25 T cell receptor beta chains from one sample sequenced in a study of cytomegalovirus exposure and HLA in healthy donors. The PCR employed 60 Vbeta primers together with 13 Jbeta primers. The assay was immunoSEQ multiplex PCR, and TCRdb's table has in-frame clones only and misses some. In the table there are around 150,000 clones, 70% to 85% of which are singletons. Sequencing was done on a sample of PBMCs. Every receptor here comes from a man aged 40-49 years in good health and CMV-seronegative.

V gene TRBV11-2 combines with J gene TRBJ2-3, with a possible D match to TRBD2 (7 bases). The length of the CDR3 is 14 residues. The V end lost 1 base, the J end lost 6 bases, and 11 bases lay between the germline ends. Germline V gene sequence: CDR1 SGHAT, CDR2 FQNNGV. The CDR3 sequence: CASSLGGGGDTQYF. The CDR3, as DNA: TGTGCCAGCAGCTTAGGGGGAGGGGGGGATACGCAGTATTTT.

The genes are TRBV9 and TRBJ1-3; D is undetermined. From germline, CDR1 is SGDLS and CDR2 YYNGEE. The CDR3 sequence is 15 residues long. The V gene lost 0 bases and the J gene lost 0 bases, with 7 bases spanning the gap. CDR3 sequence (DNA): TGTGCCAGCAGCGTAGTCCCAAACTCTGGAAACACCATATATTTT. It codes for CASSVVPNSGNTIYF.

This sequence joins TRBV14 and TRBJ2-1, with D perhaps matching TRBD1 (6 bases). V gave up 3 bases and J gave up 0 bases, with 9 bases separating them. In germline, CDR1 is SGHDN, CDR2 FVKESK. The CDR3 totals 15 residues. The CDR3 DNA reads TGTGCCAGCAGCCACGGACAGAGCTCCTACAATGAGCAGTTCTTC. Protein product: CASSHGQSSYNEQFF.

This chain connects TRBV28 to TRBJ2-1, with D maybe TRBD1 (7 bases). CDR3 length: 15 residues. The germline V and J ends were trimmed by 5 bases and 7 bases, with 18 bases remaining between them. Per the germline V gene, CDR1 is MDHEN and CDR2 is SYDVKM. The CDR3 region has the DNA TGTGCCAGCAGTCTTGGAGGGGGCGTAGGTAATGAGCAGTTCTTC. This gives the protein CASSLGGGVGNEQFF.

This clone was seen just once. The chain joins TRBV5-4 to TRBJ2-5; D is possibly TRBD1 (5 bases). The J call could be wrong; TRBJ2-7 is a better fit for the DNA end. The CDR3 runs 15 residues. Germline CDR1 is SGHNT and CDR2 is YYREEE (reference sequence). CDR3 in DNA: TGTGCCAGCAGCTTGGCTGGGCAGGGTAACTACGAGCAGTACTTC. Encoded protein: CASSLAGQGNYEQYF.

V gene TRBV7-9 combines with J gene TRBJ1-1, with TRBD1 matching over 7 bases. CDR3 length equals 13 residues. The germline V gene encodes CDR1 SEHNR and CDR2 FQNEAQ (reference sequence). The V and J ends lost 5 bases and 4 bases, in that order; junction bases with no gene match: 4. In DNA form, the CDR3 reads TGTGCCAGCAGCATTGGGACAGTCACTGAAGCTTTCTTT. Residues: CASSIGTVTEAFF.

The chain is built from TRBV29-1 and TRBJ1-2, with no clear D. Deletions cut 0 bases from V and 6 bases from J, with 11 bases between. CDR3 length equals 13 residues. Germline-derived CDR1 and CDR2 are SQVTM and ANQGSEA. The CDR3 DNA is TGCAGCGTTGAAGAGTATTTGGCCAATGGCTACACCTTC. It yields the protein CSVEEYLANGYTF. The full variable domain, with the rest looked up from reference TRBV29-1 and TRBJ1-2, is SAVISQKPSRDICQRGTSLTIQCQVDSQVTMMFWYRQQPGQSLTLIATANQGSEATYESGFVIDKFPISRPNLTFSTLTVSNMSPEDSSIYLCSVEEYLANGYTFGSGTRLTVV.

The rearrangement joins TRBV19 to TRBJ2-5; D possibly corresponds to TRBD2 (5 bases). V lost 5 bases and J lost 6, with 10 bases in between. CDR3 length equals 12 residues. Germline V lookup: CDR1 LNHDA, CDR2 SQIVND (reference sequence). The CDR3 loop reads CASSPTGKTQYF. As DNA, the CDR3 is TGTGCCAGTAGTCCAACGGGGAAGACCCAGTACTTC.

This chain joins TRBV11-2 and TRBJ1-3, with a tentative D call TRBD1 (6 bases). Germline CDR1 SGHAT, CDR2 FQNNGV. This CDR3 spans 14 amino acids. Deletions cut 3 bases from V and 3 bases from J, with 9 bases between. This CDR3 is CASSFRTVGNTIYF. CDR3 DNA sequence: TGTGCCAGCAGCTTTCGGACAGTTGGAAACACCATATATTTT.

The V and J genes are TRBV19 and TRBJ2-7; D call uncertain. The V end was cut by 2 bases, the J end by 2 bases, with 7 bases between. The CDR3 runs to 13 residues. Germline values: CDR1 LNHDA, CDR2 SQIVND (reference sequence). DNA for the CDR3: TGTGCCAGTAGTATAACCTCTACCTACGAGCAGTACTTC. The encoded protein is CASSITSTYEQYF.

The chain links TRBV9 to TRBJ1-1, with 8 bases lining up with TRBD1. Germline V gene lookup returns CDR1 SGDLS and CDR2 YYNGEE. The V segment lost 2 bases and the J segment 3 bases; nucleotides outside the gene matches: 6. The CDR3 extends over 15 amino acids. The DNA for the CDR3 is TGTGCCAGCAGCGTGAACCCGGGACAGGACACTGAAGCTTTCTTT. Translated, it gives CASSVNPGQDTEAFF.

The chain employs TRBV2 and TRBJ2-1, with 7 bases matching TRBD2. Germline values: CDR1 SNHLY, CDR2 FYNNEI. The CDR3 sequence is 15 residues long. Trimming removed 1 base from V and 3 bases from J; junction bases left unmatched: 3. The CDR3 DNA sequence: TGTGCCAGCAGTGAAGAGCGGGACGTCTACAATGAGCAGTTCTTC. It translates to CASSEERDVYNEQFF.

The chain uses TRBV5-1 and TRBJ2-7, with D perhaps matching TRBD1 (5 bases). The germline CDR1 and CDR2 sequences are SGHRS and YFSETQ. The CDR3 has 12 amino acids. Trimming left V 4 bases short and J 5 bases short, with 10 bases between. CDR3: CASSPDIHEQYF. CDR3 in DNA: TGCGCCAGCAGCCCGGACATCCACGAGCAGTACTTC.

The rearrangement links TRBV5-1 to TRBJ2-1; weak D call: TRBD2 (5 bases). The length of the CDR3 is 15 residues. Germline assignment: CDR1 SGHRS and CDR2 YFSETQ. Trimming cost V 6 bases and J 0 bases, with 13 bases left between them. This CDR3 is CASILEGGSYNEQFF. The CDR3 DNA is TGCGCCAGCATTTTAGAGGGTGGCTCCTACAATGAGCAGTTCTTC.

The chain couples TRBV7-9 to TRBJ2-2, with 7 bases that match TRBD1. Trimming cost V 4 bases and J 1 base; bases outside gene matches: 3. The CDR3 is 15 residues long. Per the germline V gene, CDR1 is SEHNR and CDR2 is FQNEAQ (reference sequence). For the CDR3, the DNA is TGTGCCAGCAGCTCCCGACAGGGGAACACCGGGGAGCTGTTTTTT. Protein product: CASSSRQGNTGELFF.

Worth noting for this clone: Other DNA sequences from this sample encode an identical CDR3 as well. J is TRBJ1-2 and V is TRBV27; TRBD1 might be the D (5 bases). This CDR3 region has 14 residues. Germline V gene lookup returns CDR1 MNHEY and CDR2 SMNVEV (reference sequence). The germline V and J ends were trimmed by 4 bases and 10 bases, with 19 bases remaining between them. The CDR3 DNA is TGTGCCAGCAGTTGGGGCTTCCTAAGAGTTGACTACACCTTC. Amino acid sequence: CASSWGFLRVDYTF.

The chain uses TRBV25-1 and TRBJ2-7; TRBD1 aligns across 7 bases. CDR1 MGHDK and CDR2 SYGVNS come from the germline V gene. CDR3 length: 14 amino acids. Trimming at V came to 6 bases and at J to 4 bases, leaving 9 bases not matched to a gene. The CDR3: CASSYGDSLYEQYF. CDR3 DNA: TGTGCCAGCAGCTACGGGGACAGTCTATACGAGCAGTACTTC.

CDR3 loop: CASSPVNGQGRGYTF. CDR3 bases: TGTGCCAGTAGTCCCGTTAATGGACAGGGTCGTGGCTACACCTTC. V usage is TRBV19 and J usage is TRBJ1-2; 8 nucleotides line up with TRBD1. The CDR3 totals 15 residues. V was pared by 5 bases and J by 7 bases, with 12 bases of the junction left unmatched. Germline loops: CDR1 LNHDA, CDR2 SQIVND (reference sequence).

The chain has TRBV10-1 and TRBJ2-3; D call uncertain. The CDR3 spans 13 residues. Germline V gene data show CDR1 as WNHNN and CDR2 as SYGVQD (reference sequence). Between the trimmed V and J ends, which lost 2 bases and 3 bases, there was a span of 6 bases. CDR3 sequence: CASSEPGTDTQYF. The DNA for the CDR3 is TGCGCCAGCAGTGAGCCCGGGACAGATACGCAGTATTTT.

The CDR3 protein is CSIRDRGYGYTF. The CDR3 bases are TGCAGCATCCGGGACAGGGGCTATGGCTACACCTTC. This chain joins TRBV29-1 and TRBJ1-2; 10 nucleotides line up with TRBD1. The CDR3 covers 12 residues. Germline V gene sequence: CDR1 SQVTM, CDR2 ANQGSEA. The V segment lost 8 bases and the J segment 4 bases; nucleotides outside the gene matches: 4.

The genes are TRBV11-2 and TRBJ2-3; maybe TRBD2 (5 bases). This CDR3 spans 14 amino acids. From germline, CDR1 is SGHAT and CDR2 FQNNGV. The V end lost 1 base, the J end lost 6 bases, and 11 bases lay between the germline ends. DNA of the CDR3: TGTGCCAGCAGCTTAGTTGGAGGCAGGGATACGCAGTATTTT. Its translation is CASSLVGGRDTQYF.

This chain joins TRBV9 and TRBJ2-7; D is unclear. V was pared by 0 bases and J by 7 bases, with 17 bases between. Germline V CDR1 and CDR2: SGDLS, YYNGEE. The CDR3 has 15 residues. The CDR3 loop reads CASSVETASTREQYF. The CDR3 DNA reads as TGTGCCAGCAGCGTAGAGACCGCCAGTACGAGGGAGCAGTACTTC.

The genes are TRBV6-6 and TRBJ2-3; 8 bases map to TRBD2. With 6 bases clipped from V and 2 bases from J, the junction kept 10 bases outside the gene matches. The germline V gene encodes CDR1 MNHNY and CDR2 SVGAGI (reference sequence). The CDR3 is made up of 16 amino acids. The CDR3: CASSRWAGGPTDTQYF. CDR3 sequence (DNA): TGTGCCAGCAGCCGTTGGGCGGGGGGTCCCACAGATACGCAGTATTTT.

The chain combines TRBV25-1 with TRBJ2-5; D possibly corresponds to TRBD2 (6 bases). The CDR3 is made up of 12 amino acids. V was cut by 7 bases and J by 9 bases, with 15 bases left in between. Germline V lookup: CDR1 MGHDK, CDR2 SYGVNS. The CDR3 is CASTTVRGAQYF. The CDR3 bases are TGTGCCAGCACCACCGTCCGCGGGGCCCAGTACTTC.

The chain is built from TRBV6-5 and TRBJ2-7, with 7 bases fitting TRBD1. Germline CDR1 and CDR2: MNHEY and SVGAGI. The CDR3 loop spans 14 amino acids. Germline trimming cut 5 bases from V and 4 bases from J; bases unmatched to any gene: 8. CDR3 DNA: TGTGCCAGCAGTGCCTACAGGGGCAGATACGAGCAGTACTTC. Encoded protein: CASSAYRGRYEQYF.